Listed below are T cell receptor beta chains from one sample, sequenced in a study of technical replicates of blood from several donors. Clones were read by immunoSEQ multiplex PCR, and TCRdb kept only the in-frame ones, dropping some. The sample holds about 73,000 clones; roughly 93% are singletons and the top ten take approximately 0.27%. Material for sequencing was T cells isolated from PBMCs. All receptors derive from a human donor in good health. The CDR3 runs from the conserved cysteine through the conserved F or W. A D gene is named only where the DNA matches it firmly.

d_gene: -
j_gene: TRBJ1-2
v_gene: TRBV19
CDR3nt: TGTGCCAGTAGTACCATTTTTTTTGACTATGGCTACACCTTC
CDR3aa: CASSTIFFDYGYTF

d_gene: -
j_gene: TRBJ2-7
v_gene: TRBV18
CDR3nt: TGTGCCAGCTCACCACCGGGGGCCGAGCAGTACTTC
CDR3aa: CASSPPGAEQYF

d_gene: TRBD1
j_gene: TRBJ2-5
v_gene: TRBV27
CDR3nt: TGTGCCAGCAGTTTGGAGGGACAGGGGGAAGAGACCCAGTACTTC
CDR3aa: CASSLEGQGEETQYF

d_gene: -
j_gene: TRBJ2-1
v_gene: TRBV18
CDR3nt: TGTGCCAGCCGGGGTAGAATCAGCCTGTCTTCCGGTCATGAGCAGTTCTTC
CDR3aa: CASRGRISLSSGHEQFF

d_gene: TRBD1
j_gene: TRBJ2-4
v_gene: TRBV4-1
CDR3nt: TGCGCCAGCACCCAAAGGGGGACAGGGATAGCCAAAAACATTCAGTACTTC
CDR3aa: CASTQRGTGIAKNIQYF

d_gene: TRBD2
j_gene: TRBJ2-5
v_gene: TRBV2
CDR3nt: TGTGCCAGCACCGGGGGGGGAGAGACCCAGTACTTC
CDR3aa: CASTGGGETQYF

d_gene: -
j_gene: TRBJ1-6
v_gene: TRBV19
CDR3nt: TGTGCCAGTAGTATCCAGGGTACCGATTCACCCCTCCACTTT
CDR3aa: CASSIQGTDSPLHF

d_gene: -
j_gene: TRBJ1-2
v_gene: TRBV2
CDR3nt: TGTGCCACTGAAGTTCGGGGGAGAGGTGGCTACACCTTC
CDR3aa: CATEVRGRGGYTF

d_gene: -
j_gene: TRBJ2-3
v_gene: TRBV11-3
CDR3nt: TGTGCCAGCAGCTTAGATCAGACTTCCCGCACAGATACGCAGTATTTT
CDR3aa: CASSLDQTSRTDTQYF

d_gene: TRBD2
j_gene: TRBJ2-1
v_gene: TRBV15
CDR3nt: TGTGCCACTCAGCCCGGGGGGGCGTCCTACAATGAGCAGTTCTTC
CDR3aa: CATQPGGASYNEQFF

d_gene: -
j_gene: TRBJ2-7
v_gene: TRBV5-1
CDR3nt: TGCGCCAGCAGCTCACCCCAGACAGGAGGTAGCCCCTACGAGCAGTACTTC
CDR3aa: CASSSPQTGGSPYEQYF

d_gene: TRBD1
j_gene: TRBJ2-1
v_gene: TRBV7-9
CDR3nt: TGTGCCAGCAGCCCCATTGCCCGGACAGGGCTGAATGAGCAGTTCTTC
CDR3aa: CASSPIARTGLNEQFF